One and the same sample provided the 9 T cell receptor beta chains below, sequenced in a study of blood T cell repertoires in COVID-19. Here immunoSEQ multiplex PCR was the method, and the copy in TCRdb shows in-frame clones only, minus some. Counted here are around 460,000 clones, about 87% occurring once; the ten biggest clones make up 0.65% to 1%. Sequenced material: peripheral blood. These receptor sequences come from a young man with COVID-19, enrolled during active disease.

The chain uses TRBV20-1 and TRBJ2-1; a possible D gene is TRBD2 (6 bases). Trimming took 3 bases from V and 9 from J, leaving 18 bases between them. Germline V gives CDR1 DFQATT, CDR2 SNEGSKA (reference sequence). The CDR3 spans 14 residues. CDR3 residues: CSASIVSGSGEQFF. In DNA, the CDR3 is TGCAGTGCTAGTATTGTTAGCGGTTCTGGTGAGCAGTTCTTC.

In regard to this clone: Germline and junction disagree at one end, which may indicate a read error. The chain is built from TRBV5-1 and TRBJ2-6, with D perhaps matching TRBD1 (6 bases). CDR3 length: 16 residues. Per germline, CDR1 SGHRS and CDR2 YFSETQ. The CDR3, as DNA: TGCGCCAGCAGCTATTACAGGGCTTCTGAGGCCAACGTCCTGACTTTC. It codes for CASSYYRASEANVLTF.

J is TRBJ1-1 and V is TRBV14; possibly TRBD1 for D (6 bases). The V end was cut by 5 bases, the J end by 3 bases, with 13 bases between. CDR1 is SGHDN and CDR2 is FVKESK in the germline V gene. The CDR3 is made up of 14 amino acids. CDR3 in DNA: TGTGCCAGCAGCGCCTACCCAGGGGACACTGAAGCTTTCTTT. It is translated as CASSAYPGDTEAFF.

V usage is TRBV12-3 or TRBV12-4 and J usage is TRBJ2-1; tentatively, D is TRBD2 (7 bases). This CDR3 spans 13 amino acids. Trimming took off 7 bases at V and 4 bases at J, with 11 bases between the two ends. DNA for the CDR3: TGTGCCAGCAAGGGGGGGGCATACAATGAGCAGTTCTTC. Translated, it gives CASKGGAYNEQFF.

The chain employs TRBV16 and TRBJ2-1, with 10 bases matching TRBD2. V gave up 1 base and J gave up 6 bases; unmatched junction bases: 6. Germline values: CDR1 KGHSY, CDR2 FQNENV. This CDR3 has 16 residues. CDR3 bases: TGTGCCAGCAGCCAATTTCCAGCGGGAGGGGTCAATGAGCAGTTCTTC. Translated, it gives CASSQFPAGGVNEQFF.

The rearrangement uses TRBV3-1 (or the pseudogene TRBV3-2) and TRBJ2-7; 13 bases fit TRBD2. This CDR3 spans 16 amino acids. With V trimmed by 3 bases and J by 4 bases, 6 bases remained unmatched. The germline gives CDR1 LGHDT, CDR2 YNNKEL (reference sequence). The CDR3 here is CASSQGLAGSGYEQYF. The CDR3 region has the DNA TGTGCCAGCAGCCAGGGACTAGCGGGGAGCGGGTACGAGCAGTACTTC.

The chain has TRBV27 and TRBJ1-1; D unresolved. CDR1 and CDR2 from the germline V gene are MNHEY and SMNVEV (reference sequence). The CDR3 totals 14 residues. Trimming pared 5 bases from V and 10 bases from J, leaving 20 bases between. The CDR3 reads CASSPMGSRLGAFF. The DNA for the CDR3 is TGTGCCAGCAGTCCCATGGGCAGCCGCCTTGGAGCTTTCTTT.

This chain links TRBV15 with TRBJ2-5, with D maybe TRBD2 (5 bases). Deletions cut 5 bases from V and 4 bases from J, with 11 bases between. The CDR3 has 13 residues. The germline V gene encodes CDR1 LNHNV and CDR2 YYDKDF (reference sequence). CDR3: CATSPPGGETQYF. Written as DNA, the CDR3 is TGTGCCACCAGCCCTCCTGGAGGAGAGACCCAGTACTTC.

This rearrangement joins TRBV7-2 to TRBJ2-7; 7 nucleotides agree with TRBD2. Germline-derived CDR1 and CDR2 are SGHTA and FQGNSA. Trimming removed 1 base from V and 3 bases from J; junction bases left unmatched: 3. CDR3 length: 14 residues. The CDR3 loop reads CASSLVAGDYEQYF. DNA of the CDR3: TGTGCCAGCAGCTTAGTCGCGGGAGACTACGAGCAGTACTTC.